The source of this TCR beta chain is a study of cytomegalovirus exposure and HLA in healthy donors. PCR used 60 Vbeta primers and 13 Jbeta primers. The method was immunoSEQ multiplex PCR; TCRdb's version includes in-frame clones alone and lacks a portion of them. Here the sample spans around 130,000 clones, approximately 81% being singletons. The sequence was obtained from a woman aged 35 to 49 in good health and CMV-seronegative. Sequenced sample: PBMCs.

The CDR3 sequence: CASSENRGTEYGYTF. Here the CDR3 DNA reads TGTGCCAGCAGTGAGAACAGGGGAACGGAGTATGGCTACACCTTC. The chain couples TRBV25-1 to TRBJ1-2; 7 bases are a match to TRBD1. Trimming took 3 bases from V and 5 from J; bases not matched to a gene: 9. CDR3 size: 15 residues. CDR1 and CDR2 from the germline V gene are MGHDK and SYGVNS.